This TCR beta chain was obtained from a study of T cells in Graves' hyperthyroidism and ophthalmopathy. Study conclusions and caveats: Most thyroid-expanded clonotypes above 0.001 were also found in blood.

Germline lookup yields CDR1 LNHNV and CDR2 YYDKDF (reference sequence). The CDR3 is 20 amino acids. With 6 bases clipped from V and 3 bases from J, the junction kept 26 bases outside the gene matches. This clonotype showed up many times. Its antigen is not identified. Amplified TCR beta CDR3 regions derived from RNA transcripts. Initially, a first-round RT-PCR of the TCR CDR3 employed the HTBI primer set. From the multiplex PCR reads, TCRdb called clonotypes with MiXCR, one entry per CDR3 protein. The sample carries over 200,000 distinct CDR3 sequences, roughly a sixth recorded once. Graves' hyperthyroidism is called stable when ophthalmopathy does not progress within 18 months. A patient was excluded if there was uncontrolled infection, other autoimmune disease, pregnancy or lactation. Orbital computed tomography, thyroid ultrasound, serum thyroxine and TRAb, and clinical symptoms together informed the diagnoses.

The clonotype originates from a man aged 45-65 years with Graves' hyperthyroidism. The V call is TRBV15, the J call TRBJ2-7, with 7 bases aligning to TRBD1. Material for sequencing was blood. The CDR3 DNA sequence: TGTGCCACCAGTGAGGCTTTTCAAGGACAGGAGCCGCCCGTAGACTACGAGCAGTACTTC. This translates into CATSEAFQGQEPPVDYEQYF. Supplemented by reference TRBV15 and TRBJ2-7, the full variable domain reads DAMVIQNPRYQVTQFGKPVTLSCSQTLNHNVMYWYQQKSSQAPKLLFHYYDKDFNNEADTPDNFQSRRPNTSFCFLDIRSPGLGDTAMYLCATSEAFQGQEPPVDYEQYFGPGTRLTVT.